These T cell receptor beta chains were read from a single sample in a study of blood T cell repertoires in COVID-19. Assay: immunoSEQ multiplex PCR; the TCRdb copy retains only in-frame clones and omits some. This sample has under 130,000 clones, with roughly nine tenths found just once. Material for sequencing was peripheral blood. The receptors come from a human donor in a cohort sampled during active COVID-19. Both conserved end residues are part of each CDR3. The order of the fields is V gene, clone size, D gene, J gene, CDR3 protein, CDR3 DNA. The D gene is left open where the match is weak. Size tells how often a clone was seen (once, few, many) or the class of an expanded clone, and some rows leave it out.

TRBV6-6	-	-	TRBJ2-2	CASSGPGVWGGELFF	TGTGCCAGCAGCGGCCCAGGGGTATGGGGCGGGGAGCTGTTTTTT
TRBV27	-	-	TRBJ2-1	CASSLDSYNEQFF	TGTGCCAGCAGCCTTGACAGCTACAATGAGCAGTTCTTC
TRBV7-9	once	-	TRBJ2-1	CASSSFVGAINEQFF	TGTGCCAGCAGCTCCTTTGTGGGGGCGATTAATGAGCAGTTCTTC
TRBV28	-	-	TRBJ1-3	CASSPPRGSGNTIYF	TGTGCCAGCAGCCCCCCTCGGGGCTCTGGAAACACCATATATTTT
TRBV14	-	-	TRBJ1-6	CASSLAYNSPLHF	TGTGCCAGCAGCCTCGCGTATAATTCACCCCTCCACTTT
TRBV18	-	TRBD1	TRBJ2-7	CASSPTRTGAGEQYF	TGTGCCAGCTCACCGACCAGGACAGGGGCAGGAGAGCAGTACTTC
TRBV10-3	-	-	TRBJ2-1	CAIREGTDNYNNEQFF	TGTGCCATCAGGGAGGGGACAGACAATTACAACAATGAGCAGTTCTTC
TRBV5-1	-	-	TRBJ2-7	CASSLRSISAGPPYEQYF	TGCGCCAGCAGCTTGAGATCTATTTCGGCGGGACCACCCTACGAGCAGTACTTC
TRBV29-1	-	-	TRBJ1-1	CSVPAGTLGSEAFF	TGCAGCGTTCCTGCAGGTACGCTTGGGTCTGAAGCTTTCTTT
TRBV5-4	-	TRBD1	TRBJ2-1	CASSQKQGAQFF	TGTGCCAGCAGCCAAAAACAGGGGGCTCAGTTCTTC
TRBV7-9	-	TRBD1	TRBJ1-1	CASSGQELMNTEAFF	TGTGCCAGCAGCGGACAGGAACTCATGAACACTGAAGCTTTCTTT
TRBV27	few	-	TRBJ2-1	CAPRSGGGYNEQFF	TGTGCCCCACGGTCGGGGGGCGGCTACAATGAGCAGTTCTTC
TRBV21-1	-	-	TRBJ2-1	CASSKGTSGDREQFF	TGTGCCAGCAGCAAAGGGACTAGCGGGGACCGGGAGCAGTTCTTC
TRBV5-1	-	TRBD1	TRBJ2-5	CASSTGQYQETQYF	TGCGCCAGCAGTACGGGACAGTACCAAGAGACCCAGTACTTC
TRBV2	-	-	TRBJ2-3	CASSGGSGGTDTQYF	TGTGCCAGCAGTGGGGGGTCAGGGGGGACAGATACGCAGTATTTT
TRBV27	-	TRBD2	TRBJ2-1	CASSLGTSGAAYNEQFF	TGTGCCAGCAGTCTCGGGACTAGCGGGGCAGCCTACAATGAGCAGTTCTTC
TRBV7-9	-	-	TRBJ2-1	CASSPSEKQFF	TGTGCCAGCAGCCCGTCTGAGAAGCAGTTCTTC
TRBV11-3	-	TRBD2	TRBJ2-1	CASSLKGLVTTNEQFF	TGTGCCAGCAGCTTGAAGGGACTAGTTACGACGAATGAGCAGTTCTTC
TRBV5-1	-	TRBD1	TRBJ2-3	CASTMGQRGTDTQYF	TGCGCCAGCACCATGGGACAGCGAGGCACAGATACGCAGTATTTT
TRBV7-9	-	TRBD1	TRBJ2-5	CASSRATGVETQYF	TGTGCCAGCAGCCGGGCGACAGGGGTGGAGACCCAGTACTTC
TRBV11-1	-	-	TRBJ2-1	CASSLRGLYNEQFF	TGTGCCAGCAGCTTAAGGGGCCTCTACAATGAGCAGTTCTTC
TRBV10-3	-	TRBD2	TRBJ2-3	CAISVKLAGGTDTQYF	TGTGCCATCAGTGTGAAACTAGCGGGAGGTACAGATACGCAGTATTTT
TRBV7-9	-	-	TRBJ1-5	CASSRGSSNQPQHF	TGTGCCAGCAGCCGCGGGTCTTCAAATCAGCCCCAGCATTTT
TRBV11-3	-	-	TRBJ2-7	CASSPRGTNEQYF	TGTGCCAGCAGCCCCCGGGGGACCAACGAGCAGTACTTC
TRBV15	-	-	TRBJ2-7	CATSTRGAPPSEQYF	TGTGCCACCAGCACGCGCGGGGCGCCGCCTTCCGAGCAGTACTTC
TRBV6-1	-	-	TRBJ1-5	CASSEARRSNQPQHF	TGTGCCAGCAGTGAAGCGCGAAGAAGCAATCAGCCCCAGCATTTT
TRBV7-9	-	-	TRBJ2-3	CASSPEVAPDTQYF	TGTGCCAGCAGCCCAGAGGTGGCGCCAGATACGCAGTATTTT
TRBV19	-	TRBD1	TRBJ1-6	CASSTETGYNSPLHF	TGTGCCAGTAGTACCGAGACAGGGTATAATTCACCCCTCCACTTT